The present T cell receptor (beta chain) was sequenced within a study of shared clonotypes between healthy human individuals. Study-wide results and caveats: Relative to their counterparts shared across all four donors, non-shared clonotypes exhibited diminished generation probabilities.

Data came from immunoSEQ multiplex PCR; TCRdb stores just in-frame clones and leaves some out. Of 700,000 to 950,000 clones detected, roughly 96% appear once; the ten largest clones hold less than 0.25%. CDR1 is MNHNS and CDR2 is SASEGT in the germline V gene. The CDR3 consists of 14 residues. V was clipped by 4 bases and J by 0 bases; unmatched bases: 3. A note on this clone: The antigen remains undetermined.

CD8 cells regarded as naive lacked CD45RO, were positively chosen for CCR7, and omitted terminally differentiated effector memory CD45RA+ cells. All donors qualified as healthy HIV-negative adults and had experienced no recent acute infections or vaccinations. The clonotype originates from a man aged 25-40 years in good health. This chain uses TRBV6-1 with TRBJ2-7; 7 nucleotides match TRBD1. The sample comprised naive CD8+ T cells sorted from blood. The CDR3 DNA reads TGTGCCAGCAGTGCATGGGACAGCTCCTACGAGCAGTACTTC. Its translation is CASSAWDSSYEQYF.